This passage covers 5 T cell receptor beta chains from one sample sequenced in a study of regulatory T cells in long-lasting Graves disease. Time point specified: newly diagnosed GD, antithyroid drugs for less than 3 months. PBMCs provided the RNA from which the TCR library was made. In building TCR beta libraries, iRepertoire HTBI primers were used together with Arm-PCR of CDR3 regions. Each CDR3 protein gets one entry after TCRdb re-called the multiplex PCR reads with MiXCR. The repertoire holds 620,000 or so distinct CDR3 sequences, approximately 15% seen once, with around 19% in the top ten. These data were also filed under a second study, of T cells in Graves' hyperthyroidism and ophthalmopathy.

The material was peripheral blood mononuclear cells (PBMCs), obtained at new diagnosis, from a patient treated with antithyroid drugs. The receptors were sampled from a woman in her twenties or thirties with Graves disease.

The J gene is TRBJ2-2, the V gene TRBV18; either TRBD1 or TRBD2 may supply D (5 bases each). V lost 5 bases, J lost 0 bases, and 19 bases lay in between. The CDR3 is 18 amino acids. The germline V gene has CDR1 KGHSH and CDR2 LQKENI. The CDR3 nucleotides are TGTGCCAGCTCAGCGAGGGCGAATCAGGGCGCGAACACCGGGGAGCTGTTTTTT. As protein: CASSARANQGANTGELFF.

The chain recombines TRBV20-1 with TRBJ2-3; TRBD2 matches at 7 bases. The trim removed 5 bases at V and 8 bases at J, leaving 13 bases unmatched. Germline-derived CDR1 and CDR2 are DFQATT and SNEGSKA (reference sequence). CDR3 length: 14 residues. The CDR3 protein is CSAPRGSGGGTQYF. The CDR3 bases are TGCAGTGCTCCCCGCGGGAGTGGCGGAGGTACGCAGTATTTT.

CDR3 residues: CSASTGEYGYTF. CDR3 bases: TGCAGTGCTAGTACGGGGGAGTATGGCTACACCTTC. The V and J genes are TRBV20-1 and TRBJ1-2; D may be TRBD1 (5 bases). Germline CDR1 and CDR2: DFQATT and SNEGSKA (reference sequence). The V gene lost 3 bases and the J gene lost 5 bases, with 10 bases spanning the gap. The CDR3 consists of 12 residues.

Many counts were recorded for this clonotype. This rearrangement joins TRBV28 to TRBJ2-1; D may be TRBD1 (6 bases). This CDR3 has 16 amino acids. The V gene lost 6 bases and the J gene lost 0 bases, with 15 bases spanning the gap. CDR1 and CDR2 (germline): MDHEN, SYDVKM. The CDR3 nucleotides are TGTGCCAGCAGGGGGGCCTCGAGGGGCTCCTACAATGAGCAGTTCTTC. It specifies CASRGASRGSYNEQFF.

This clonotype was seen ten or more times. The chain employs TRBV2 and TRBJ1-2; no reliable D call. Trimming removed 6 bases at V and 7 bases at J, with 9 bases between. Looked up from germline, CDR1 is SNHLY and CDR2 is FYNNEI. This CDR3 contains 11 residues. The DNA for the CDR3 is TGTGCCAGCAGCGCCCTTTCTGGCTACACCTTC. It encodes CASSALSGYTF.